The present TCR beta chain was sequenced within a study of identical twins. General study results and limits: Insertions were fewer in abundant cord blood beta clonotypes, whereas memory repertoires showed none of this pattern.

TCRdb redid the calling of the 5' RACE reads with MiXCR, one entry per CDR3 protein. The sample has 450,000 or so distinct CDR3 sequences, around an eighth seen once. Germline values: CDR1 SQVTM, CDR2 ANQGSEA. The CDR3 length is 12 residues. V lost 6 bases and J lost 5, with 13 bases in between. This clonotype was recorded at least ten times. Its antigen remains unknown. In addition, the sample was reused for a study of yellow fever vaccine responses in identical twins. That study adds: Vaccine-induced T cell responses in twins were reportedly observed to appear partly convergent, partly personalized.

The clonotype was recovered from a woman younger than 35 in good health. This chain links TRBV29-1 with TRBJ1-2; possible D gene TRBD1, 6 bases. Sample: CD4+ T cells sorted from blood. The CDR3 DNA reads as TGCAGCGTGACCGGGACAAAATATGGCTACACCTTC. Its protein is CSVTGTKYGYTF. Combining the CDR3 with reference TRBV29-1 and TRBJ1-2 gives the whole variable domain SAVISQKPSRDICQRGTSLTIQCQVDSQVTMMFWYRQQPGQSLTLIATANQGSEATYESGFVIDKFPISRPNLTFSTLTVSNMSPEDSSIYLCSVTGTKYGYTFGSGTRLTVV.